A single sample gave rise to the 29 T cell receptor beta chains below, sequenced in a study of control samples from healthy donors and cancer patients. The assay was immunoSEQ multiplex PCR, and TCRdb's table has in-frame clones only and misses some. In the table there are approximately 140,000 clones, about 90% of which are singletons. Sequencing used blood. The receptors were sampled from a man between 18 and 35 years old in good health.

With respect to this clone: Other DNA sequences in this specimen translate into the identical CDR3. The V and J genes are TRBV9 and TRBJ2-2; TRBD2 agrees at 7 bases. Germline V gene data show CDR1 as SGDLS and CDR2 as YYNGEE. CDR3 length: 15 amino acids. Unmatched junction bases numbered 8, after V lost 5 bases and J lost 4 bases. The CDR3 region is CASRGRGGSTGELFF. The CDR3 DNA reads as TGTGCCAGCAGAGGGAGGGGTGGGAGCACCGGGGAGCTGTTTTTT. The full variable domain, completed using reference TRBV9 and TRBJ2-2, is DSGVTQTPKHLITATGQRVTLRCSPRSGDLSVYWYQQSLDQGLQFLIQYYNGEERAKGNILERFSAQQFPDLHSELNLSSLELGDSALYFCASRGRGGSTGELFFGEGSRLTVL.

The CDR3 region is CASSRNAANYNEQFF. The CDR3 nucleotides are TGCGCCAGCAGCCGCAACGCCGCTAACTACAATGAGCAGTTCTTC. The chain recombines TRBV4-1 with TRBJ2-1; unclear D gene. The CDR3 is 15 amino acids. Trimming left V 4 bases short and J 3 bases short, with 13 bases between. Germline loops: CDR1 MGHRA, CDR2 YSYEKL.

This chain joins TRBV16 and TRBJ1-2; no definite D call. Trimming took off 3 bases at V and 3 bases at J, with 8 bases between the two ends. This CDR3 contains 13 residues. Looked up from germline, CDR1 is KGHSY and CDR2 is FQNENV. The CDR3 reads CASSHRGYYGYTF. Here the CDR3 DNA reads TGTGCCAGCAGCCATCGAGGGTACTATGGCTACACCTTC. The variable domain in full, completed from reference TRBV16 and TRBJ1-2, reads GEEVAQTPKHLVRGEGQKAKLYCAPIKGHSYVFWYQQVLKNEFKFLISFQNENVFDETGMPKERFSAKCLPNSPCSLEIQATKLEDSAVYFCASSHRGYYGYTFGSGTRLTVV.

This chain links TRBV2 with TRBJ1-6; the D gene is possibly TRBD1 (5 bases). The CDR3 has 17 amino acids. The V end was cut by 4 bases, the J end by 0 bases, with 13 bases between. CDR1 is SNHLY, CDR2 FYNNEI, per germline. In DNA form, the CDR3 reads TGTGCCAGCAGTGTTCTCTCTGGGGGCTCCTATAATTCACCCCTCCACTTT. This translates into CASSVLSGGSYNSPLHF.

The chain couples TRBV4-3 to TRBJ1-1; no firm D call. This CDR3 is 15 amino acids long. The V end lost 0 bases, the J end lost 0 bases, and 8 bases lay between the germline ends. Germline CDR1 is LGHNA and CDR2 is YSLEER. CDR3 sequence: CASSQDARLNTEAFF. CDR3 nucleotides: TGCGCCAGCAGCCAAGACGCACGGCTGAACACTGAAGCTTTCTTT.

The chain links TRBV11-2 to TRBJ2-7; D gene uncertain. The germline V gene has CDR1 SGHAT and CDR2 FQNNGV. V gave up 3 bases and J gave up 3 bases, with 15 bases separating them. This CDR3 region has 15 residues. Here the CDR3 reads CASSFLKGRNYEQYF. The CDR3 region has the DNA TGTGCCAGCAGCTTCTTGAAGGGCAGGAACTACGAGCAGTACTTC.

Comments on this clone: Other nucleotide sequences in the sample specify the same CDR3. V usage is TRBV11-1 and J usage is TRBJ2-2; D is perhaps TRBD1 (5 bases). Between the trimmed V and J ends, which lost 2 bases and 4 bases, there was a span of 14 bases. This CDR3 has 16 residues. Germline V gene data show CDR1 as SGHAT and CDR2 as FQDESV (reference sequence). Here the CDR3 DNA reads TGTGCCAGCAGCTTAATGGGGCAGGGCGTCACCGGGGAGCTGTTTTTT. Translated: CASSLMGQGVTGELFF.

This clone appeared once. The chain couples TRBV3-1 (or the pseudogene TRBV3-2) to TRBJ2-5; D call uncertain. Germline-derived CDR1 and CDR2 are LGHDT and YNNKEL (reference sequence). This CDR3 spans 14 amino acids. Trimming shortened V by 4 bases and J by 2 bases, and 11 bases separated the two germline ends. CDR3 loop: CASSPALTQETQYF. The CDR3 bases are TGTGCCAGCAGCCCCGCGCTAACACAAGAGACCCAGTACTTC.

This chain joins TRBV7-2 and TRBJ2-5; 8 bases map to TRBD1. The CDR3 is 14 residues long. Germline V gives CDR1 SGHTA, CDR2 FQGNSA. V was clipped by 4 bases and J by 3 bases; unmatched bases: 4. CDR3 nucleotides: TGTGCCAGCAGCTCGACAGGGGTCGAAGAGACCCAGTACTTC. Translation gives CASSSTGVEETQYF.

CDR3 DNA sequence: TGTGCCAGTACCTCGACAGGTTACTCTGGAAACACCATATATTTT. It specifies CASTSTGYSGNTIYF. This rearrangement joins TRBV19 to TRBJ1-3; D may be TRBD1 (6 bases). V lost 7 bases, J lost 0 bases, and 13 bases lay in between. Germline V gene data show CDR1 as LNHDA and CDR2 as SQIVND (reference sequence). This CDR3 region has 15 residues.

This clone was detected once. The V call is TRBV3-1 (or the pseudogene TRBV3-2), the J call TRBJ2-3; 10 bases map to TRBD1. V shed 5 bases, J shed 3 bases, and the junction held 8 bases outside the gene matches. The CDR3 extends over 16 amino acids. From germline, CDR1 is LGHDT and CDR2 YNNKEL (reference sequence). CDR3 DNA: TGTGCCAGCAGCTTAGAGGGGACAGGGGTAACAGATACGCAGTATTTT. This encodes CASSLEGTGVTDTQYF.

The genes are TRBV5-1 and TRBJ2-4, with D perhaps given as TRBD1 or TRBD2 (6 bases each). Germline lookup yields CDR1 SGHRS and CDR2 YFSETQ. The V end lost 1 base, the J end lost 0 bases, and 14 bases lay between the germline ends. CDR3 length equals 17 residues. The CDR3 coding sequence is TGCGCCAGCAGCTTGAGAAGGGGGGCGGAAGCCAAAAACATTCAGTACTTC. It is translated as CASSLRRGAEAKNIQYF.

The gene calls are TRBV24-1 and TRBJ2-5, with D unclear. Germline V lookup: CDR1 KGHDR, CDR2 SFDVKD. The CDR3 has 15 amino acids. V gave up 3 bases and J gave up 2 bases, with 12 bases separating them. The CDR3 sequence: CATSDPVGPQETQYF. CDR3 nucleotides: TGTGCCACCAGTGATCCCGTAGGGCCACAAGAGACCCAGTACTTC.

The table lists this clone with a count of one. CDR3 loop: CASRASGGAPNEQFF. For the CDR3, the DNA is TGTGCCAGCAGGGCTAGCGGGGGGGCACCCAATGAGCAGTTCTTC. The rearrangement links TRBV6-5 to TRBJ2-1; 12 bases agree with TRBD2. Losses at the gene ends were 6 bases for V and 6 bases for J; bases not matched to a gene: 6. Per germline, CDR1 MNHEY and CDR2 SVGAGI. The CDR3 contains 15 residues.

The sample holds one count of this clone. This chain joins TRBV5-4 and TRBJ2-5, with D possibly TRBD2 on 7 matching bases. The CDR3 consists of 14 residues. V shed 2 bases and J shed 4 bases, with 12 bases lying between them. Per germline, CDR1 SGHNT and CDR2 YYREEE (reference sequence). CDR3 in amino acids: CASSFRGAGETQYF. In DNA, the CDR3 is TGTGCCAGCAGCTTCCGGGGGGCGGGAGAGACCCAGTACTTC.

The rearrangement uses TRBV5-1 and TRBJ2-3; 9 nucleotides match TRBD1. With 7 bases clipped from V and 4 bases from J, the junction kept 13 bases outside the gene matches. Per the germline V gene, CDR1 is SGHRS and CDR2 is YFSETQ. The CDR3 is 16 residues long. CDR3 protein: CASREGQGTSSDTQYF. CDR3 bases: TGCGCCAGCCGTGAGGGACAGGGAACAAGTTCAGATACGCAGTATTTT.

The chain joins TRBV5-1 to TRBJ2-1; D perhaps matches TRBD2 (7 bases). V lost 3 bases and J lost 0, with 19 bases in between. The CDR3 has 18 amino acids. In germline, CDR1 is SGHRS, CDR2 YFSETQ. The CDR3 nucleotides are TGCGCCAGCAGCTCCAATGGTGGCGGGGGACACTCCTACAATGAGCAGTTCTTC. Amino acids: CASSSNGGGGHSYNEQFF.

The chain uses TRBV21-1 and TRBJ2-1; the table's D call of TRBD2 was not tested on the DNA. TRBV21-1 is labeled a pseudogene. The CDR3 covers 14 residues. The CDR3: CASSTRVLYNEQFF. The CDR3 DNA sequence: TGTGCCAGCAGCACGAGGGTTTTATACAATGAGCAGTTCTTC.

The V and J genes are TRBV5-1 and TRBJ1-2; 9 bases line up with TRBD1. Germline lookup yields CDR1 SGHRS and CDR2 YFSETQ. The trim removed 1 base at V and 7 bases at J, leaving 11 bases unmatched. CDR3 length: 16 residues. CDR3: CASSLQTGGESGGYTF. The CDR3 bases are TGCGCCAGCAGCTTGCAAACAGGGGGCGAATCTGGTGGCTACACCTTC.

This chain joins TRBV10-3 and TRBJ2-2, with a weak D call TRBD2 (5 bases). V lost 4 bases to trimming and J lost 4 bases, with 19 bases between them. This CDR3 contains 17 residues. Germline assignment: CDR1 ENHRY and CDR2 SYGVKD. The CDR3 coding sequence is TGTGCCATCAGTGGGCTCGAGGGTTTGACCTCCACCGGGGAGCTGTTTTTT. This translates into CAISGLEGLTSTGELFF.

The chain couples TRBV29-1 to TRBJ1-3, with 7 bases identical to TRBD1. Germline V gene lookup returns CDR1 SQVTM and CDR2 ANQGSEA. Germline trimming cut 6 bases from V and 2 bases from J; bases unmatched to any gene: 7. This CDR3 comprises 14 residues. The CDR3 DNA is TGCAGCGTCGGCCAGGGGGAGACTGGAAACACCATATATTTT. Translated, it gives CSVGQGETGNTIYF.

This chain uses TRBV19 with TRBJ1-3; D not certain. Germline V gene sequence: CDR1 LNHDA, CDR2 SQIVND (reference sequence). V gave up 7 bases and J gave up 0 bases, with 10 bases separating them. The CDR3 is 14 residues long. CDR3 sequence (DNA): TGTGCCAGTAACCCGATGAGCTCTGGAAACACCATATATTTT. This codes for CASNPMSSGNTIYF.

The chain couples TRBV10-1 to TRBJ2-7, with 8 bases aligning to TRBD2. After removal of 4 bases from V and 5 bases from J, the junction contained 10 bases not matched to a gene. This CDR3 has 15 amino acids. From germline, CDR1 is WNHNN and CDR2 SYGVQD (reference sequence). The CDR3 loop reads CASSGSGTRSHEQYF. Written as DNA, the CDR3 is TGCGCCAGCAGTGGTTCCGGGACTAGGAGCCACGAGCAGTACTTC.

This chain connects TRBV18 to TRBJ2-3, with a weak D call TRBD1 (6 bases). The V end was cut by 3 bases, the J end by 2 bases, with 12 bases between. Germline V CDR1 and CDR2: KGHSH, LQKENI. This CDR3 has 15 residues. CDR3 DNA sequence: TGTGCCAGCTCACCTCAGGGGCACGACACAGATACGCAGTATTTT. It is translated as CASSPQGHDTDTQYF.

The CDR3 DNA is TGTGCCAGTAGTCCTGACAGACGCTATGGCTACACCTTC. Its translation: CASSPDRRYGYTF. V is TRBV19 and J is TRBJ1-2, with a tentative D call TRBD1 (5 bases). This CDR3 is built from 13 residues. Per germline, CDR1 LNHDA and CDR2 SQIVND (reference sequence). Trimming removed 5 bases from V and 4 bases from J, with 11 bases in between.

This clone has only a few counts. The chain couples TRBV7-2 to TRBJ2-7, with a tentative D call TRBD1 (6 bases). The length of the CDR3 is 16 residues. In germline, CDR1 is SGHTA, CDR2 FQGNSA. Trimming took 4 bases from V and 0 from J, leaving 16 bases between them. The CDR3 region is CASSSMGAKSSYEQYF. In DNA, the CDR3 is TGTGCCAGCAGCTCTATGGGGGCTAAGAGCTCCTACGAGCAGTACTTC.

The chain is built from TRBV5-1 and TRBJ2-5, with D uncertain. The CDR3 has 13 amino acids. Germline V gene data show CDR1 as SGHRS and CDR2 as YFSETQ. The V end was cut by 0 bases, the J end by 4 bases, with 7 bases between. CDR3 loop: CASSLEARETQYF. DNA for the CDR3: TGCGCCAGCAGCTTGGAGGCACGAGAGACCCAGTACTTC.

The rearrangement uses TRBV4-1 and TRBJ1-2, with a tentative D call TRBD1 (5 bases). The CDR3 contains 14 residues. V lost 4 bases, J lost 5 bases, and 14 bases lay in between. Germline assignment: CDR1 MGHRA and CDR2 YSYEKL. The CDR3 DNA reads TGCGCCAGCAGCCTGCCGGGACGTTGGTATGGCTACACCTTC. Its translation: CASSLPGRWYGYTF.

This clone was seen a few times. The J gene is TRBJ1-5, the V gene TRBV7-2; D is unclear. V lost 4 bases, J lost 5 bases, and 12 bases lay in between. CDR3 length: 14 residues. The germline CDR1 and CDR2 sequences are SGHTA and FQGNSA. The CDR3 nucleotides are TGTGCCAGCAGCTCCTTCAACAGAGATCAGCCCCAGCATTTT. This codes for CASSSFNRDQPQHF.